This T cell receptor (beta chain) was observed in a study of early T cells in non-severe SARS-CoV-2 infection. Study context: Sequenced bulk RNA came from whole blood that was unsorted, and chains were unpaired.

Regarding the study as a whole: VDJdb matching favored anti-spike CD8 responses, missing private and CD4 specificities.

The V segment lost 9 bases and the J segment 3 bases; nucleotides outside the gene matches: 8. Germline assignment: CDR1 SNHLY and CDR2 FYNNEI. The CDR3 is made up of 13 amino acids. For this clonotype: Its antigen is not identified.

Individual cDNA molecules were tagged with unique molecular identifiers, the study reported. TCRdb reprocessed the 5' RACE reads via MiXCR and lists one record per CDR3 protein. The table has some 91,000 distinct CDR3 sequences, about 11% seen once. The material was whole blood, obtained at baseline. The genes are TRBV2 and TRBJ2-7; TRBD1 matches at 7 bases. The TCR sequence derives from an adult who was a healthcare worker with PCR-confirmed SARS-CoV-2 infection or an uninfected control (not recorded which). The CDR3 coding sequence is TGTGCCAGTAAAGGGACAGACGGCTACGAGCAGTACTTC. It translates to CASKGTDGYEQYF.